These 29 T cell receptor beta chains came from one sample sequenced in a study of OX40 agonist ivuxolimab in advanced cancers. Assay used: immunoSEQ multiplex PCR; TCRdb lists only in-frame clones, some missing. The table lists roughly 48,000 clones, about 86% of them singletons. Source: CD4+ or CD8+ T cells sorted from blood, taken in a trial of the OX40 agonist ivuxolimab. The receptors shown here come from an adult with an advanced solid tumor such as melanoma, head and neck, liver or kidney cancer.

V usage is TRBV7-9 and J usage is TRBJ2-1, with 10 bases aligning to TRBD2. This CDR3 comprises 16 residues. Germline assignment: CDR1 SEHNR and CDR2 FQNEAQ (reference sequence). The J segment lost 4 bases and the V segment lost 2 bases, leaving 5 bases of the junction unmatched. CDR3 region: CASSLRTSGLYNEQFF. CDR3 DNA: TGTGCCAGCAGCTTACGGACTAGCGGCTTGTACAATGAGCAGTTCTTC.

J is TRBJ1-6 and V is TRBV7-6, with D unclear. The CDR3 is made up of 12 amino acids. Trimming left V 8 bases short and J 7 bases short, with 9 bases between. CDR1 and CDR2 (germline): SGHVS, FNYEAQ. The CDR3 nucleotides read TGTGCCAGCTCCCAGGCGAATTCACCCCTCCACTTT. It codes for CASSQANSPLHF.

The rearrangement joins TRBV19 to TRBJ2-6, with D hard to call. V lost 6 bases and J 1 base, leaving 10 bases between the germline ends. In germline, CDR1 is LNHDA, CDR2 SQIVND (reference sequence). This CDR3 has 15 amino acids. DNA for the CDR3: TGTGCCAGTAGAGAAATACTTTCTGGGGCCAACGTCCTGACTTTC. Amino acid sequence: CASREILSGANVLTF.

For the CDR3, the DNA is TGTGCCAGCAGCCAGTATCTAACCTTGGGAGGGCTCACAGATACGCAGTATTTT. Its protein product is CASSQYLTLGGLTDTQYF. The chain has TRBV14 and TRBJ2-3; 7 positions match TRBD2. This CDR3 is built from 18 residues. Trimming removed 3 bases from V and 2 bases from J; junction bases left unmatched: 14. Germline V gene sequence: CDR1 SGHDN, CDR2 FVKESK.

V gene TRBV7-9 combines with J gene TRBJ2-3, with 8 bases lining up with TRBD1. The germline CDR1 and CDR2 sequences are SEHNR and FQNEAQ (reference sequence). V trimming: 5 bases; J trimming: 1 base; junction bases outside the gene matches: 5. The CDR3 contains 15 residues. CDR3 nucleotide sequence: TGTGCCAGCAGCCATGACAGGGGTGGCACAGATACGCAGTATTTT. This sequence encodes CASSHDRGGTDTQYF.

The chain links TRBV6-1 to TRBJ2-7; 8 nucleotides match TRBD1. Germline-derived CDR1 and CDR2 are MNHNS and SASEGT. V trimming: 6 bases; J trimming: 4 bases; junction bases outside the gene matches: 8. CDR3 length: 14 amino acids. The CDR3 loop is CASRVWTGMYEQYF. The CDR3 DNA reads as TGTGCCAGCAGGGTGTGGACAGGGATGTACGAGCAGTACTTC.

This clone was picked up one time. The chain has TRBV6-6 and TRBJ2-5, with D possibly TRBD1 on 5 matching bases. CDR3 length: 13 amino acids. Trimming removed 5 bases at V and 5 bases at J, with 12 bases between. Germline CDR1 and CDR2: MNHNY and SVGAGI (reference sequence). In DNA form, the CDR3 reads TGTGCCAGCAGTCCCAGGGTAGGGGAGACCCAGTACTTC. Translation: CASSPRVGETQYF.

On this clone itself: This may be a read error, as it is one base from a much larger clone. This chain uses TRBV10-2 with TRBJ2-5; D is ambiguous. Germline V CDR1 and CDR2: WSHSY, SAAADI. The ends were cut back, 0 bases at V and 2 bases at J, with 7 bases in the middle. The CDR3 contains 14 residues. The CDR3 reads CASSESIPQETQYF. CDR3 DNA: TGCGCCAGCAGTGAGTCGATCCCACAAGAGACCCAGTACTTC.

This clone was observed once. V is TRBV7-9 and J is TRBJ1-6, with a weak D call TRBD1 (5 bases). Trimming took 1 base from V and 6 from J, leaving 16 bases between them. This CDR3 has 17 residues. Germline values: CDR1 SEHNR, CDR2 FQNEAQ (reference sequence). The DNA for the CDR3 is TGTGCCAGCAGCTTAGTCGACAGCCGATACATTAATTCACCCCTCCACTTT. Its protein product is CASSLVDSRYINSPLHF.

The table lists this clone with a few counts. The genes are TRBV19 and TRBJ2-1; maybe TRBD2 (5 bases). Germline assignment: CDR1 LNHDA and CDR2 SQIVND (reference sequence). The CDR3 is made up of 13 amino acids. V was cut by 3 bases and J by 6 bases, with 9 bases left in between. CDR3 nucleotides: TGTGCCAGTAGTATGTGGAGCGGCAATGAGCAGTTCTTC. This gives the protein CASSMWSGNEQFF.

V usage is TRBV5-7 and J usage is TRBJ2-2; D not resolved. TRBV5-7 is annotated as an ORF whose role is uncertain. V was trimmed by 3 bases and J by 1 base, leaving 7 bases between them. CDR3 length: 14 amino acids. This CDR3 reads CASSSPGNTGELFF. The CDR3 DNA reads as TGTGCCAGCAGCTCTCCGGGGAACACCGGGGAGCTGTTTTTT.

The chain is built from TRBV7-2 and TRBJ1-4; no clear D. V dropped 6 bases and J dropped 4 bases, with 6 bases sitting between them. This CDR3 is built from 12 residues. CDR1 is SGHTA and CDR2 is FQGNSA in the germline V gene. The CDR3 region is CASSWGNEKLFF. The DNA of the CDR3 is TGTGCCAGCAGTTGGGGTAATGAAAAACTGTTTTTT.

The chain links TRBV5-1 to TRBJ2-7, with a weak D call TRBD2 (5 bases). V was pared by 0 bases and J by 5 bases, with 15 bases between. Germline values: CDR1 SGHRS, CDR2 YFSETQ. CDR3 size: 15 residues. CDR3 residues: CASSLAPGSGDEQYF. Here the CDR3 DNA reads TGCGCCAGCAGCTTGGCCCCGGGGTCCGGGGACGAGCAGTACTTC.

The gene calls are TRBV27 and TRBJ2-7; D ambiguous. Germline CDR1 and CDR2: MNHEY and SMNVEV (reference sequence). The CDR3 spans 15 residues. V lost 3 bases, J lost 0 bases, and 12 bases lay in between. In DNA form, the CDR3 reads TGTGCCAGCAGTTTTCGGCAGACGAGCTCCTACGAGCAGTACTTC. This translates into CASSFRQTSSYEQYF.

The chain has TRBV6-5 and TRBJ2-7; TRBD2 matches 7 bases. The CDR3 sequence is 13 residues long. J lost 2 bases, V lost 2 bases, and 0 bases had no gene match. CDR1 is MNHEY and CDR2 is SVGAGI in the germline V gene. CDR3 DNA sequence: TGTGCCAGCAGTTACGGACTAGCCTACGAGCAGTACTTC. Amino acids: CASSYGLAYEQYF.

This rearrangement joins TRBV6-5 to TRBJ1-1; D unclear. Germline-derived CDR1 and CDR2 are MNHEY and SVGAGI. Trimming pared 8 bases from V and 0 bases from J, leaving 13 bases between. The CDR3 has 14 residues. The CDR3 bases are TGTGCCAGCGTACCGGCCGGGCTGAACACTGAAGCTTTCTTT. This sequence encodes CASVPAGLNTEAFF.

The rearrangement links TRBV6-5 to TRBJ1-1; TRBD1 aligns across 8 bases. Germline trimming cut 8 bases from V and 4 bases from J; bases unmatched to any gene: 6. CDR3 length equals 13 residues. The V gene's germline CDR1 is MNHEY and CDR2 SVGAGI. The CDR3 protein is CASRTGRATEAFF. The CDR3 DNA follows: TGTGCCAGCCGGACAGGGCGGGCCACTGAAGCTTTCTTT.

V usage is TRBV19 and J usage is TRBJ2-7; D is perhaps TRBD1 (5 bases). The CDR3 loop spans 14 amino acids. The germline V gene has CDR1 LNHDA and CDR2 SQIVND (reference sequence). V shed 2 bases and J shed 6 bases, with 14 bases lying between them. CDR3 sequence reads: CASSISVTEREQYF. The CDR3 nucleotides are TGTGCCAGTAGTATATCGGTGACAGAGCGCGAGCAGTACTTC.

The CDR3 nucleotides are TGTGCCAGCAGTTACGCCCTAGCGGGAGTCTACGAGCAGTACTTC. Its protein is CASSYALAGVYEQYF. The chain combines TRBV6-6 with TRBJ2-7; 10 nucleotides align to TRBD2. Germline V gene data show CDR1 as MNHNY and CDR2 as SVGAGI (reference sequence). The CDR3 is 15 residues long. With 2 bases clipped from V and 3 bases from J, the junction kept 4 bases outside the gene matches.

The chain recombines TRBV27 with TRBJ2-7; no clear D. The CDR3 consists of 14 residues. Looked up from germline, CDR1 is MNHEY and CDR2 is SMNVEV (reference sequence). Trimming left V 2 bases short and J 3 bases short, with 11 bases between. CDR3 in DNA: TGTGCCAGCAGTTTACAGCCGTCCTTCTACGAGCAGTACTTC. This encodes CASSLQPSFYEQYF.

The genes are TRBV4-3 and TRBJ1-2; D is uncertain. Germline V gives CDR1 LGHNA, CDR2 YSLEER. The CDR3 extends over 13 amino acids. Trimming removed 2 bases from V and 6 bases from J, with 10 bases in between. CDR3: CASSQSGIDGYTF. Here the CDR3 DNA reads TGCGCCAGCAGCCAATCCGGGATTGATGGCTACACCTTC.

The chain is built from TRBV7-9 and TRBJ2-7, with D perhaps matching TRBD2 (5 bases). This CDR3 is 12 amino acids long. V was pared by 4 bases and J by 3 bases, with 7 bases between. Germline CDR1 and CDR2: SEHNR and FQNEAQ (reference sequence). Written as DNA, the CDR3 is TGTGCCAGCAGCTCGGGGTTCTACGAGCAGTACTTC. The encoded protein is CASSSGFYEQYF.

The chain employs TRBV19 and TRBJ1-3, with TRBD1 as a possible D gene (5 bases). The length of the CDR3 is 14 residues. CDR1 is LNHDA, CDR2 SQIVND, per germline (reference sequence). V was cut by 11 bases and J by 1 base, with 15 bases left in between. In DNA, the CDR3 is TGTGCCTCTGGTCGGGGGGTGTCTGGAAACACCATATATTTT. It encodes CASGRGVSGNTIYF. Based on the CDR3 plus reference TRBV19 and TRBJ1-3, the full variable domain is DGGITQSPKYLFRKEGQNVTLSCEQNLNHDAMYWYRQDPGQGLRLIYYSQIVNDFQKGDIAEGYSVSREKKESFPLTVTSAQKNPTAFYLCASGRGVSGNTIYFGEGSWLTVV.

The CDR3 DNA follows: TGTGCCAGCAGTTCAAACCACAGGGCCCTCTACAATGAGCAGTTCTTC. Protein sequence: CASSSNHRALYNEQFF. The rearrangement links TRBV27 to TRBJ2-1; a weak D match, TRBD1 (6 bases). Germline CDR1 and CDR2: MNHEY and SMNVEV (reference sequence). V shed 4 bases and J shed 3 bases, with 16 bases lying between them. CDR3 length: 16 residues.

The J gene is TRBJ1-1, the V gene TRBV28; D not certain. V gave up 3 bases and J gave up 12 bases, with 11 bases separating them. CDR1 is MDHEN, CDR2 SYDVKM, per germline. There are 11 residues in the CDR3. CDR3 in DNA: TGTGCCAGCAGTTTCGGGAGGTTATCTTTCTTT. Amino acid sequence: CASSFGRLSFF.

The rearrangement joins TRBV15 to TRBJ2-5; tentatively, D is TRBD1 or TRBD2 (5 bases each). V lost 8 bases to trimming and J lost 5 bases, with 15 bases between them. Germline CDR1 and CDR2: LNHNV and YYDKDF (reference sequence). CDR3 length: 13 amino acids. CDR3 residues: CATGGPPGETQYF. CDR3 bases: TGTGCCACCGGGGGACCCCCAGGGGAGACCCAGTACTTC. Combining the CDR3 with reference TRBV15 and TRBJ2-5 gives the whole variable domain DAMVIQNPRYQVTQFGKPVTLSCSQTLNHNVMYWYQQKSSQAPKLLFHYYDKDFNNEADTPDNFQSRRPNTSFCFLDIRSPGLGDTAMYLCATGGPPGETQYFGPGTRLLVL.

The chain is built from TRBV30 and TRBJ1-5; D is uncertain. The V end lost 3 bases, the J end lost 4 bases, and 13 bases lay between the germline ends. The CDR3 is made up of 14 amino acids. From germline, CDR1 is GTSNPN and CDR2 SVGIG (reference sequence). CDR3 in amino acids: CAWSFGTVNQPQHF. In nucleotides, the CDR3 is TGTGCCTGGAGCTTTGGTACGGTGAATCAGCCCCAGCATTTT.

The J gene is TRBJ2-3, the V gene TRBV9; D not resolved. The CDR3 sequence is 14 residues long. The germline V gene has CDR1 SGDLS and CDR2 YYNGEE. The germline V and J ends were trimmed by 2 bases and 6 bases, with 13 bases remaining between them. CDR3 in amino acids: CASSVQRMADTQYF. In nucleotides, the CDR3 is TGTGCCAGCAGCGTCCAGCGAATGGCTGATACGCAGTATTTT.

The rearrangement joins TRBV6-5 to TRBJ2-7; TRBD2 might be the D (6 bases). The germline V gene has CDR1 MNHEY and CDR2 SVGAGI. Trimming shortened V by 2 bases and J by 2 bases, and 10 bases separated the two germline ends. The CDR3 is 14 amino acids. CDR3 sequence reads: CASSYGRTTYEQYF. The CDR3 coding sequence is TGTGCCAGCAGTTACGGGAGGACGACCTACGAGCAGTACTTC.